The clone carrying this T cell receptor (beta chain) came up many times. Its antigen remains unidentified. This specimen comes from a study of CD8 T cells in ankylosing spondylitis. Overall study findings and caveats: What appeared characteristic of ankylosing spondylitis blood was a TCR beta motif of fewer than ten highly homologous variants.

As the method for making TCR beta libraries, quantitative 5'-RACE with molecular barcodes was used. One entry per CDR3 protein results from TCRdb running MiXCR on the 5' RACE reads. The sample lists 340,000 or so distinct CDR3 sequences, around 15% occurring once. Trimming took 1 base from V and 1 from J; bases not matched to a gene: 3. The CDR3 runs to 15 residues. CDR1 SNHLY and CDR2 FYNNEI come from the germline V gene. Sequencing was done on a sample of blood, either unsorted or a sorted T cell fraction (not recorded which). The chain recombines TRBV2 with TRBJ1-1; 7 bases agree with TRBD1. The sequence came from a male donor with ankylosing spondylitis or in good health (not recorded which). The CDR3 DNA follows: TGTGCCAGCAGTGAAGTGAGGGGGCGGAACACTGAAGCTTTCTTT. This encodes CASSEVRGRNTEAFF.